The 18 T cell receptor beta chains below all came from one sample that was sequenced in a study of tumor-infiltrating lymphocytes in primary liver carcinoma. cDNA specific to TCR beta was made from about 550 ng of total RNA, with a constant-region primer employed for priming. Library construction for TCR beta comprised three nested multiplex PCR rounds performed with slightly modified ARM-PCR. A C-beta reverse primer and TRBV1-TRBV30 forward primers served in each of the first two PCR rounds, at about 10 cycles apiece. Each CDR3 protein is one row after TCRdb ran MiXCR on the multiplex PCR reads. This sample has about 92,000 distinct CDR3 sequences, with around 68% found just once. Co-extracted RNA and DNA came from roughly 20-30 mg of unsorted bulk tissue. Source material: tumor-adjacent normal liver tissue. The receptors originated from a man between 40 and 49 years old with primary liver carcinoma and hepatitis B virus infection.

On this clonotype: Germline and junction disagree at one end, which may indicate a read error. This chain links TRBV7-8 with TRBJ1-6, with unresolved D. The CDR3 length is 14 residues. Germline CDR1 SGHVS, CDR2 FQNEAQ. As DNA, the CDR3 is TGTGCCAGTAGCTTAGACCCCTATAATTCACCCCTCCGCTTT. Protein product: CASSLDPYNSPLRF.

The sample holds a few counts of this clonotype. V usage is TRBV30 and J usage is TRBJ1-5, with D unresolved. This CDR3 contains 13 residues. V was pared by 2 bases and J by 3 bases, with 8 bases between. In germline, CDR1 is GTSNPN, CDR2 SVGIG (reference sequence). Written as DNA, the CDR3 is TGTGCCTGGAGTTCTGCGGACAATCAGCCCCAGCATTTT. Amino acids: CAWSSADNQPQHF.

The rearrangement links TRBV2 to TRBJ1-5; perhaps TRBD1 as D (5 bases). The CDR3 runs to 15 residues. Trimming left V 4 bases short and J 5 bases short, with 15 bases between. Germline V lookup: CDR1 SNHLY, CDR2 FYNNEI. CDR3 sequence reads: CASSVGELDDQPQHF. Written as DNA, the CDR3 is TGTGCCAGCAGTGTAGGGGAACTTGACGATCAGCCCCAGCATTTT.

With respect to this clonotype: This may come from a read error, since a much larger clone is one base off. V and J are TRBV19 and TRBJ2-2; 8 nucleotides match TRBD1. This CDR3 comprises 13 residues. CDR1 LNHDA and CDR2 SQIVND come from the germline V gene (reference sequence). CDR3 sequence (DNA): TGTGCCACCGGGACAGGTGGGACCGGGGAGCTGTCTTTT. Its protein product is CATGTGGTGELSF. The full variable domain, in which reference TRBV19 and TRBJ2-2 provide the parts outside the CDR3, is DGGITQSPKYLFRKEGQNVTLSCEQNLNHDAMYWYRQDPGQGLRLIYYSQIVNDFQKGDIAEGYSVSREKKESFPLTVTSAQKNPTAFYLCATGTGGTGELSFGEGSRLTVL.

This clonotype was observed at least ten times. The CDR3 region is CASSETYNSPLHF. CDR3 in DNA: TGTGCCAGCTCGGAAACCTATAATTCACCCCTCCACTTT. The gene calls are TRBV6-1 and TRBJ1-6; D not resolved. CDR3 length: 13 residues. Germline V lookup: CDR1 MNHNS, CDR2 SASEGT. V shed 8 bases and J shed 2 bases, with 7 bases lying between them.

In regard to this clonotype: A read error may account for a junction end that differs from germline. The gene calls are TRBV6-1 and TRBJ1-1, with D hard to call. This CDR3 spans 13 amino acids. CDR1 MNHNS and CDR2 SASEGT come from the germline V gene. CDR3 nucleotide sequence: TGTGCCCGCAGTGTACAGCAGAACACTGAAGCTTTCTTT. The encoded protein is CARSVQQNTEAFF.

This clonotype was counted many times. The chain uses TRBV4-1 and TRBJ2-7; D may be TRBD1 or TRBD2 (5 bases each). V dropped 3 bases and J dropped 2 bases, with 14 bases sitting between them. This CDR3 comprises 15 residues. The germline V gene encodes CDR1 MGHRA and CDR2 YSYEKL. The CDR3, as DNA: TGCGCCAGCAGCCAGCTAGCAGGGCAGACCTACGAGCAGTACTTC. Translating it yields CASSQLAGQTYEQYF.

Of note for this clonotype: One end of the junction is discordant with germline, which a read error may explain. The V gene is TRBV6-5, the J gene TRBJ2-7, with a possible D match to TRBD1 (6 bases). Germline lookup yields CDR1 MNHEY and CDR2 SVGAGI. This CDR3 spans 15 amino acids. CDR3 DNA: TGTGCCAACAGTTACTCAGGCGCTTCAGGGGTCGAGCAGTACTTC. Protein product: CANSYSGASGVEQYF.

Notes on this clonotype: A read error may produce the germline difference seen at one junction end. J is TRBJ2-7 and V is TRBV7-3, with 9 nucleotides matching TRBD2. The germline V gene encodes CDR1 SGHTA and CDR2 FQGTGA. The CDR3 is 14 amino acids. The chain's CDR3 is CASRLSGGSYEEYF. The CDR3, as DNA: TGTGCCAGTAGACTTAGCGGGGGCTCCTACGAGGAGTACTTC. Based on the CDR3 plus reference TRBV7-3 and TRBJ2-7, the full variable domain is GAGVSQTPSNKVTEKGKYVELRCDPISGHTALYWYRQSLGQGPEFLIYFQGTGAADDSGLPNDRFFAVRPEGSVSTLKIQRTERGDSAVYLCASRLSGGSYEEYFGPGTRLTVT.

The chain joins TRBV11-2 to TRBJ2-5, with 7 positions matching TRBD2. Germline V CDR1 and CDR2: SGHAT, FQNNGV. The CDR3 contains 15 residues. The trim removed 1 base at V and 5 bases at J, leaving 7 bases unmatched. The CDR3 loop reads CASSLVRGRRETQYF. In DNA form, the CDR3 reads TGTGCCAGCAGCTTAGTACGCGGGAGACGGGAGACCCAGTACTTC.

About this clonotype: At one of its ends the junction is not consistent with the germline gene, which may arise from a read error. The chain links TRBV29-1 to TRBJ2-7; D is undetermined. CDR1 SQVTM and CDR2 ANQGSEA come from the germline V gene. The CDR3 extends over 12 amino acids. The CDR3 DNA follows: TGCAGTGTTGAAGATCTAAGGAGAGAGCAGTACTTC. Its translation: CSVEDLRREQYF.

Many counts were recorded for this clonotype. The chain joins TRBV10-3 to TRBJ1-1; possibly TRBD1 for D (6 bases). Between the trimmed V and J ends, which lost 3 bases and 3 bases, there was a span of 11 bases. From germline, CDR1 is ENHRY and CDR2 SYGVKD. The CDR3 spans 14 residues. The CDR3 loop reads CAISDGGPHTEAFF. In DNA, the CDR3 is TGTGCCATCAGTGATGGGGGGCCGCACACTGAAGCTTTCTTT.

In regard to this clonotype: A clone one base away is much larger, so this may be a read error. The genes are TRBV6-5 and TRBJ2-1; D unclear. Germline CDR1 reads MNHEY; CDR2 reads SVGAGI. There are 13 residues in the CDR3. The DNA of the CDR3 is TGTGTCAGCAGTTACTCCAGTTGGAATGAGCAGTTCTTC. Its translation is CVSSYSSWNEQFF.

V usage is TRBV11-3 and J usage is TRBJ1-1, with D perhaps matching TRBD1 (5 bases). The germline V gene encodes CDR1 SGHNT and CDR2 YENEEA. Trimming left V 5 bases short and J 3 bases short, with 10 bases between. This CDR3 has 13 amino acids. The CDR3 reads CASSLAGYTEAFF. The CDR3 coding sequence is TGTGCCAGCAGCCTTGCAGGGTACACTGAAGCTTTCTTT.

On this clonotype itself: The junction shows a germline mismatch at one end, possibly a read error. The chain uses TRBV6-5 and TRBJ2-6, with 7 bases aligning to TRBD1. This CDR3 region has 16 residues. Germline V gene data show CDR1 as MNHEY and CDR2 as SVGAGI. Written as DNA, the CDR3 is TGTGCCAGCGGTCCTCAAACAGGGGCATGGGCCAACGTCCCGACTTTC. Translating it yields CASGPQTGAWANVPTF.

This clonotype showed up many times. The CDR3 sequence: CASSIGLIQETQYF. In DNA form, the CDR3 reads TGTGCCAGCAGTATAGGACTTATCCAAGAGACCCAGTACTTC. V and J are TRBV12-3 or TRBV12-4 and TRBJ2-5, with a possible D match to TRBD2 (5 bases). The CDR3 sequence is 14 residues long. V shed 5 bases and J shed 1 base, with 11 bases lying between them.

Of note for this clonotype: The CDR3 carries no conserved terminal phenylalanine or tryptophan, so it likely arises from a read error. This rearrangement joins TRBV11-2 to TRBJ2-1; TRBD1 matches 9 bases. V lost 5 bases to trimming and J lost 7 bases; unmatched junction nucleotides: 3. The CDR3 is 13 residues long. CDR1 and CDR2 (germline): SGHAT, FQNNGV. The CDR3 DNA follows: TGTGCCAGCAGCACAGGACAGGGGAATGAGCAGTTCTTG. Protein sequence: CASSTGQGNEQFL.

This clonotype was detected ten times or more. The V call is TRBV12-3 or TRBV12-4, the J call TRBJ1-3; a possible D gene is TRBD1 (5 bases). CDR3 length equals 14 residues. V was cut by 6 bases and J by 0 bases, with 9 bases left in between. CDR3 loop: CASRSTASGNTIYF. CDR3 DNA: TGTGCCAGCAGATCGACAGCCTCTGGAAACACCATATATTTT.